Sequencing of this TCR beta chain was carried out in a study of blood T cell repertoires in COVID-19. Study-level background: Some COVID-19 samples were acute and others convalescent; all came from the United States, Italy and Spain.

CDR1 is LNHDA, CDR2 SQIVND, per germline (reference sequence). The CDR3 length is 15 residues. The V and J ends lost 5 bases and 6 bases respectively, with 14 bases between them. The protocol was immunoSEQ multiplex PCR, while the TCRdb copy is restricted to in-frame clones and leaves out a portion. This sample has almost 250,000 clones, with approximately 85% found just once. This chain links TRBV19 with TRBJ1-6; D gene uncertain. This receptor was obtained from a woman aged 80 or older with COVID-19, enrolled during active disease. Sequenced input: peripheral blood. CDR3 in amino acids: CASSQRELVNSPLHF. DNA for the CDR3: TGTGCCAGTAGTCAGCGGGAACTGGTTAATTCACCCCTCCACTTT.